This T cell receptor (beta chain) was sequenced for a study of blood T cell repertoires in COVID-19. Assay used: immunoSEQ multiplex PCR; TCRdb lists only in-frame clones, some missing. The data show about 370,000 clones, around 87% seen once. V gave up 3 bases and J gave up 0 bases, with 8 bases separating them. The germline V gene has CDR1 LNHDA and CDR2 SQIVND (reference sequence). The CDR3 covers 15 residues. The V call is TRBV19, the J call TRBJ2-2; D may be TRBD2 (5 bases). This clonotype was sampled from a man aged 18 to 29 with active or convalescent COVID-19. The sequenced sample consisted of peripheral blood. CDR3 sequence reads: CASSMASTNTGELFF. The CDR3 nucleotides read TGTGCCAGTAGTATGGCTAGCACGAACACCGGGGAGCTGTTTTTT.